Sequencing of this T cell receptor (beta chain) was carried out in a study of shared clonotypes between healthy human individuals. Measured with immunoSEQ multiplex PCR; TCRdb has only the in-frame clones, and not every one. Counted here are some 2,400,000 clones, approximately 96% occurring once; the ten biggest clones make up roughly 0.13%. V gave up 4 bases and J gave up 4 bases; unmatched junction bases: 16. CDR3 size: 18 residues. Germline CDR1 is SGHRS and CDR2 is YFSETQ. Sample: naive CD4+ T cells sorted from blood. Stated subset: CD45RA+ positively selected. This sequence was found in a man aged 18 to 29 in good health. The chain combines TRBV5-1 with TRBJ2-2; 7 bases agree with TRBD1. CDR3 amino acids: CASSLSPAGTARTGELFF. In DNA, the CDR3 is TGCGCCAGCAGCCTATCTCCTGCCGGGACAGCCCGCACCGGGGAGCTGTTTTTT. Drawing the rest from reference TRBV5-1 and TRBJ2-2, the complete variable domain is KAGVTQTPRYLIKTRGQQVTLSCSPISGHRSVSWYQQTPGQGLQFLFEYFSETQRNKGNFPGRFSGRQFSNSRSEMNVSTLELGDSALYLCASSLSPAGTARTGELFFGEGSRLTVL.